This T cell receptor (beta chain) was found in a study of early T cells in non-severe SARS-CoV-2 infection. TCRdb re-called the 5' RACE reads through MiXCR, storing one row per CDR3 protein. The profile shows 100,000 to 150,000 distinct CDR3 sequences, 15% of them singletons. Germline lookup yields CDR1 MGHDK and CDR2 SYGVNS. Trimming stripped 1 base from V and 7 bases from J, with 13 bases between. This CDR3 has 14 residues. Sample: whole blood. The chain is built from TRBV25-1 and TRBJ1-2, with TRBD1 as a possible D gene (5 bases). The clonotype was recovered from an adult who was a healthcare worker with PCR-confirmed SARS-CoV-2 infection or an uninfected control (not recorded which). CDR3 DNA sequence: TGTGCCAGCAGTGAATGGGGGGTCTCTCGTGGCTACACCTTC. This sequence encodes CASSEWGVSRGYTF.